The entry that follows covers one T cell receptor beta chain sequence. The data were obtained in a study of blood T cell repertoires in COVID-19. Source study methods: Amplification of reference gene primers was used by the study to estimate nucleated cell counts. Measured with immunoSEQ multiplex PCR; TCRdb has only the in-frame clones, and not every one. V and J calls and clone size are those listed in that table; D and trimming were worked out from the DNA. Among about 140,000 clones listed, roughly 80% were seen once. Material for sequencing was peripheral blood. This clonotype was sampled from a man aged 45-65 years with acute or convalescent COVID-19.

Here the CDR3 DNA reads TGTGCCAGCAGTGGGTATGATCAGGCGCTCTCTGGAAACACCATATATTTT. Amino acids: CASSGYDQALSGNTIYF. The chain uses TRBV25-1 and TRBJ1-3; D gene ambiguous. CDR3 length: 17 amino acids. The V and J ends lost 4 bases and 0 bases respectively, with 16 bases between them. Germline CDR1 and CDR2: MGHDK and SYGVNS.